The 13 T cell receptor beta chains below were found in one sample sequenced in a study of blood T cells in healthy people across ages (dated by TCRdb to between 2014 and 2017). The library was prepared using 5' RACE. Reads for this sample came from an Illumina HiSeq 2500. A second PCR of about 6 to 12 cycles was run with a J-beta primer mix and a sample-barcoded 5' primer. In-frame beta chains were kept once TCRdb had trimmed the public reads at Q25 with fastp and called clones with MiXCR. Rows with one shared CDR3 protein collapse into an entry with the most common genes and DNA. This sample holds about 1,400,000 distinct CDR3 sequences; 59% were observed only once. In total, the top ten clones hold over 5% of the sample. Specimen: blood. The receptors come from a man younger than 35 in good health.

The chain couples TRBV15 to TRBJ2-3; the D call may be TRBD1 or TRBD2 (6 bases each). CDR1 is LNHNV and CDR2 is YYDKDF in the germline V gene (reference sequence). There are 14 residues in the CDR3. Trimming removed 1 base at V and 6 bases at J, with 11 bases between. In nucleotides, the CDR3 is TGTGCCACCAGCAGAGCGGGGGCGGGGGATACGCAGTATTTT. Translating it yields CATSRAGAGDTQYF.

Note on this clonotype: At one end, the junction sequence differs from germline, possibly due to a read error. This sequence joins TRBV27 and TRBJ1-5, with TRBD1 as a possible D gene (6 bases). The CDR3 has 13 amino acids. Germline values: CDR1 MNHEY, CDR2 SMNVEV (reference sequence). CDR3 region: CASSLNRVTPQNF. The CDR3 DNA sequence: TGTGCCAGCAGTTTAAACAGGGTCACGCCCCAGAATTTT.

There are many counts of this clonotype. The V and J genes are TRBV7-9 and TRBJ2-1, with 11 bases matching TRBD2. Germline V CDR1 and CDR2: SEHNR, FQNEAQ (reference sequence). The CDR3 is 13 amino acids. Trimming at V came to 11 bases and at J to 3 bases, leaving 3 bases not matched to a gene. CDR3 region: CALGLAVYNEQFF. The CDR3 nucleotides are TGTGCCTTGGGACTAGCGGTCTACAATGAGCAGTTCTTC.

Concerning this clonotype: One end of the junction fails to match germline, which may point to a read error. The chain has TRBV6-1 and TRBJ1-4; D remains unclear. From germline, CDR1 is MNHNS and CDR2 SASEGT. The CDR3 loop spans 14 amino acids. The CDR3 bases are TGCGCCAGCAGTGAAGAGATCGCCGAAGAAAAACTGTTTTTT. Protein: CASSEEIAEEKLFF.

This rearrangement joins TRBV6-2 or TRBV6-3 to TRBJ2-2, with no clear D. CDR3 size: 11 residues. Germline-derived CDR1 and CDR2 are MNHEY and SVGEGT. The ends were cut back, 8 bases at V and 6 bases at J, with 7 bases in the middle. The CDR3 DNA sequence: TGTGCCAGCTCCTCGCCCGGGGAGCTGTTTTTT. Translated, it gives CASSSPGELFF.

The genes are TRBV20-1 and TRBJ2-3, with 10 positions matching TRBD2. Germline V gene lookup returns CDR1 DFQATT and CDR2 SNEGSKA (reference sequence). The ends lost 2 bases at V and 2 bases at J; junction bases unmatched: 7. The CDR3 covers 16 residues. CDR3 sequence: CSARKGTSAHTDTQYF. CDR3 nucleotides: TGCAGTGCTAGAAAAGGGACTAGCGCTCACACAGATACGCAGTATTTT.

This clonotype was observed a handful of times. The chain employs TRBV6-1 and TRBJ2-5; 9 bases align to TRBD1. There are 14 residues in the CDR3. J lost 11 bases, V lost 6 bases, and 13 bases had no gene match. CDR1 and CDR2 (germline): MNHNS, SASEGT. The CDR3 reads CASRSGTGKNEQYF. CDR3 in DNA: TGTGCCAGCAGGTCCGGGACAGGGAAGAATGAGCAGTACTTC.

This chain joins TRBV10-3 and TRBJ2-1; 7 nucleotides match TRBD1. This CDR3 is built from 16 residues. Germline V gene sequence: CDR1 ENHRY, CDR2 SYGVKD. Trimming cost V 10 bases and J 7 bases; bases outside gene matches: 19. In nucleotides, the CDR3 is TGTGCCACCGGACAGGTGGAGGCACTCAATGGGAATGAGCAGTTCTTC. This encodes CATGQVEALNGNEQFF.

The gene calls are TRBV7-8 and TRBJ2-7; maybe TRBD2 (5 bases). The CDR3 is 16 amino acids. Germline V gene data show CDR1 as SGHVS and CDR2 as FQNEAQ. Trimming cost V 1 base and J 2 bases, with 15 bases left between them. The chain's CDR3 is CASSLVGRAEAYEQYF. The CDR3 nucleotides are TGTGCCAGCAGCTTAGTTGGACGAGCGGAAGCCTACGAGCAGTACTTC.

This chain connects TRBV3-1 to TRBJ1-1; 7 bases align to TRBD1. CDR3 length: 14 residues. Germline V gives CDR1 LGHDT, CDR2 YNNKEL (reference sequence). Losses at the gene ends were 0 bases for V and 10 bases for J; bases not matched to a gene: 8. The CDR3: CASSQDQGGVGAFF. The CDR3 DNA reads TGTGCCAGCAGCCAAGATCAGGGGGGAGTAGGAGCTTTCTTT.

The CDR3 loop is CASSLLDSEYEQYF. CDR3 bases: TGTGCCAGCAGCTTGTTGGACAGTGAGTACGAGCAGTACTTC. This chain joins TRBV7-9 and TRBJ2-7, with D possibly TRBD1 on 6 matching bases. Looked up from germline, CDR1 is SEHNR and CDR2 is FQNEAQ (reference sequence). The CDR3 is 14 amino acids. V dropped 3 bases and J dropped 4 bases, with 13 bases sitting between them.

The rearrangement joins TRBV6-6 to TRBJ2-3, with TRBD1 matching 8 bases. V gave up 7 bases and J gave up 2 bases; unmatched junction bases: 14. Germline lookup yields CDR1 MNHNY and CDR2 SVGAGI (reference sequence). The CDR3 covers 17 residues. The CDR3 sequence is CASTPNRGATDTDTQYF. CDR3 bases: TGTGCCAGCACTCCCAACAGGGGGGCTACGGACACAGATACGCAGTATTTT.

This clonotype was observed a few times. The chain uses TRBV7-2 and TRBJ2-7; no reliable D call. CDR3 length equals 14 residues. The germline V and J ends were trimmed by 1 base and 4 bases, with 11 bases remaining between them. Germline CDR1 is SGHTA and CDR2 is FQGNSA. As DNA, the CDR3 is TGTGCCAGCAGCTTAGAAGTAGTCCCGTACGAGCAGTACTTC. It is translated as CASSLEVVPYEQYF. Variable domain in full (rest from reference TRBV7-2 and TRBJ2-7): GAGVSQSPSNKVTEKGKDVELRCDPISGHTALYWYRQSLGQGLEFLIYFQGNSAPDKSGLPSDRFSAERTGGSVSTLTIQRTQQEDSAVYLCASSLEVVPYEQYFGPGTRLTVT.